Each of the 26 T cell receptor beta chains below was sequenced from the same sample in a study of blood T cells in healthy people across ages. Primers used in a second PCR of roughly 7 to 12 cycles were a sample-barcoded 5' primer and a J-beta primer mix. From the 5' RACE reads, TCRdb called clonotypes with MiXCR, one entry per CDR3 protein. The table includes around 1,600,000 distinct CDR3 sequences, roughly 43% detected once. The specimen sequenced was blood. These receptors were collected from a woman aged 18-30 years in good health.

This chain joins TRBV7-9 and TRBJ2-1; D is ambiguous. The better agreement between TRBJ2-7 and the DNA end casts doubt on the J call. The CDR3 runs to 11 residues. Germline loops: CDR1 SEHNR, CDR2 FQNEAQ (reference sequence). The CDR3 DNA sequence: TGTGCCAGTTCTTCTATGAATGAGCAGTACTTC. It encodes CASSSMNEQYF.

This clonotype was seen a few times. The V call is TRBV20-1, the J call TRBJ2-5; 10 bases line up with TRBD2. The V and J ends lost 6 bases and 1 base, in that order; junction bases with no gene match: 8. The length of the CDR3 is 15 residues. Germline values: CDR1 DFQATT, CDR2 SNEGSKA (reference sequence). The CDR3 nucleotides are TGCAGTGCGCACCGTAGCGGGAGGCTCCAAGAGACCCAGTACTTC. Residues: CSAHRSGRLQETQYF.

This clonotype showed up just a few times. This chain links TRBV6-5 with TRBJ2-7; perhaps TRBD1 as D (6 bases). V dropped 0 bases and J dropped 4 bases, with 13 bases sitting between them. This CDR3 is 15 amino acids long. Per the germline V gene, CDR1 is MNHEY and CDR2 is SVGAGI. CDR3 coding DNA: TGTGCCAGCAGTTACTCGAAAGGGGGAACTTACGAGCAGTACTTC. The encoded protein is CASSYSKGGTYEQYF.

The CDR3 loop reads CASSQAANEQYF. The CDR3 DNA reads as TGTGCCAGCAGCCAAGCGGCCAACGAGCAGTACTTC. The chain links TRBV14 to TRBJ2-7; D is ambiguous. This CDR3 has 12 amino acids. Germline V gives CDR1 SGHDN, CDR2 FVKESK. V lost 1 base and J lost 5, with 6 bases in between.

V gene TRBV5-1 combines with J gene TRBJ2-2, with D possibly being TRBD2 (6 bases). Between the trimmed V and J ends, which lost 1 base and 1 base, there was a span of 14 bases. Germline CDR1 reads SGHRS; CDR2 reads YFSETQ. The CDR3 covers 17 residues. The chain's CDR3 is CASSLRLPGGNTGELFF. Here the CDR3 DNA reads TGCGCCAGCAGCTTGAGGTTGCCCGGGGGGAACACCGGGGAGCTGTTTTTT.

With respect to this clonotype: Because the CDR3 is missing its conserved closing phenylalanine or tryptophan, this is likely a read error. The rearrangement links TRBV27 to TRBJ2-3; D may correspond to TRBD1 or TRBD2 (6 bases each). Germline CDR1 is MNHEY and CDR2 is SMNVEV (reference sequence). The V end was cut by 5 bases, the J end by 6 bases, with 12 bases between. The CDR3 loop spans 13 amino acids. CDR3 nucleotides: TGTGCCAGCAGTCCCCAGGGGAGGGATACGCAGTATGTT. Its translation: CASSPQGRDTQYV.

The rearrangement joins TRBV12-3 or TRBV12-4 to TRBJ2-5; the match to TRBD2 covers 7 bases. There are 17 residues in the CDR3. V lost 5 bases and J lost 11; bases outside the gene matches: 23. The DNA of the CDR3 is TGTGCCAGCAGTCCCACCCGGTGGGGAGGGCTCTACAATGAGCAGTACTTC. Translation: CASSPTRWGGLYNEQYF.

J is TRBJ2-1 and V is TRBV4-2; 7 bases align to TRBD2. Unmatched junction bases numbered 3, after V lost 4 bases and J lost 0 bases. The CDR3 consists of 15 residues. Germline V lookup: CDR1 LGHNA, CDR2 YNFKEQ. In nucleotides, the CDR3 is TGTGCCAGCAGCCCTGGGGGGGACTCCTACAATGAGCAGTTCTTC. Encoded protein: CASSPGGDSYNEQFF.

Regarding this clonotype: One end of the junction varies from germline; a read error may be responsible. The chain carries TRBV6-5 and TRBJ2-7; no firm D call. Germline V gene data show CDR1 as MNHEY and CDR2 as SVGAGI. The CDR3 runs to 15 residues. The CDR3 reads CASSYQYKGSYEQYF. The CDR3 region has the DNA TGTGCAAGCAGTTACCAATACAAGGGATCCTACGAGCAGTACTTC.

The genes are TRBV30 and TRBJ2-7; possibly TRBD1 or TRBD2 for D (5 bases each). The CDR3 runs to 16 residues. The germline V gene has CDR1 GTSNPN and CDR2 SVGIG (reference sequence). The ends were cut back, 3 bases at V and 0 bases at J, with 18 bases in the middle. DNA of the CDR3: TGTGCCTGGAGCAACCGGGACGGAGGATTCTCCTACGAGCAGTACTTC. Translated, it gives CAWSNRDGGFSYEQYF.

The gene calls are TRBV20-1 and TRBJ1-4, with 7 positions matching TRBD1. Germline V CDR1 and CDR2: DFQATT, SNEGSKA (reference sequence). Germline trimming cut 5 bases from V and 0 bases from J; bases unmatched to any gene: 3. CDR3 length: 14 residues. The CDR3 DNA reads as TGCAGTGCTCCACAGGGGCCAACTAATGAAAAACTGTTTTTT. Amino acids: CSAPQGPTNEKLFF.

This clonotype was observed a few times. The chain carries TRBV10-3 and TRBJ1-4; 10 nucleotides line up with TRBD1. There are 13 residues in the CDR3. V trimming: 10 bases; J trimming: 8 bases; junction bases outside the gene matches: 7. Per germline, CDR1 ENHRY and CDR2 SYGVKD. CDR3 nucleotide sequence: TGTGCCACCCGACAGGGGGCTGACGAAAAACTGTTTTTT. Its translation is CATRQGADEKLFF.

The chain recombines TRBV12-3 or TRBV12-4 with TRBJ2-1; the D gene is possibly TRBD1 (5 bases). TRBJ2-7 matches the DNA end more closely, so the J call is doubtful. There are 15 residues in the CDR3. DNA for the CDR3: TGTGCCAGCACGAGAAGGGGAAGCTCCTACAATGAGCAGTACTTC. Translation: CASTRRGSSYNEQYF.

This CDR3 reads CSVDENGDVNTEAFF. In DNA form, the CDR3 reads TGCAGCGTGGATGAGAACGGGGACGTGAACACTGAAGCTTTCTTT. The gene calls are TRBV29-1 and TRBJ1-1; perhaps TRBD1 as D (5 bases). This CDR3 spans 15 amino acids. Germline assignment: CDR1 SQVTM and CDR2 ANQGSEA. Trimming cost V 6 bases and J 0 bases, with 17 bases left between them.

CDR3 nucleotides: TGTGCCAGCAGCCATCTAGGAGGGGGGCTGGTTACCCAGTACTTC. It translates to CASSHLGGGLVTQYF. J is TRBJ2-7 and V is TRBV3-1; possibly TRBD1 or TRBD2 for D (6 bases each). V lost 3 bases and J lost 10, with 22 bases in between. The CDR3 totals 15 residues. The V gene's germline CDR1 is LGHDT and CDR2 YNNKEL (reference sequence).

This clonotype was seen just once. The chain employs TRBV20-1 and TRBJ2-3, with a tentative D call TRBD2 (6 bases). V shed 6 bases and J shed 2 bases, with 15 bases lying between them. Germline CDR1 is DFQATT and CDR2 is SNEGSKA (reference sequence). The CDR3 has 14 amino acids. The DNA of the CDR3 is TGCAGTGCCACCAGGGCGGGATCCACAGATACGCAGTATTTT. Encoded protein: CSATRAGSTDTQYF.

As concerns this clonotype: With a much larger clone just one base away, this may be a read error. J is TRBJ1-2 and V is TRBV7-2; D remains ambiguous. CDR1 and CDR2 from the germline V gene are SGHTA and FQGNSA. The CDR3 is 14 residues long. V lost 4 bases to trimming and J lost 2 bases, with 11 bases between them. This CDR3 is CASSSDGLNYGYTF. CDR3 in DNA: TGTGCCAGCAGCTCAGACGGGCTAAACTATGGCTACACCTTC.

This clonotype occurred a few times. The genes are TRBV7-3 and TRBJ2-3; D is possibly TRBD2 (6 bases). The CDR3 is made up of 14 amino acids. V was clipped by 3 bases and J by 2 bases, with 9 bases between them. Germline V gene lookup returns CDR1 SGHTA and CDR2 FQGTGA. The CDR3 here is CASSFLAYTDTQYF. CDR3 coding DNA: TGTGCCAGCAGCTTCCTAGCGTACACAGATACGCAGTATTTT.

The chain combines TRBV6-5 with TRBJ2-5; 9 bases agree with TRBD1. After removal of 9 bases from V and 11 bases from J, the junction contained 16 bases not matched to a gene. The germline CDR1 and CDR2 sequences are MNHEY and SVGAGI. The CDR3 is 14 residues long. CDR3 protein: CASTTGGVGNEQYF. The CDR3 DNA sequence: TGTGCCAGTACGACAGGGGGGGTCGGCAATGAGCAGTACTTC.

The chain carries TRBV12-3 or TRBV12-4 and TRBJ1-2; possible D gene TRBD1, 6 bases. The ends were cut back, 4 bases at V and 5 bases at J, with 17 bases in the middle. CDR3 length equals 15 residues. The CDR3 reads CASSSTGGAIYGYTF. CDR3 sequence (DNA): TGTGCCAGCAGTTCCACCGGGGGGGCCATTTATGGCTACACCTTC.

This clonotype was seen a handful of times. CDR3 sequence (DNA): TGTGCCAGCAAACGGGACAGTCTTAATATCGGCAATCAGCCCCAGCATTTT. It specifies CASKRDSLNIGNQPQHF. The rearrangement joins TRBV2 to TRBJ1-5; 7 bases match TRBD1. The CDR3 extends over 17 amino acids. CDR1 is SNHLY and CDR2 is FYNNEI in the germline V gene. Unmatched junction bases numbered 14, after V lost 7 bases and J lost 2 bases.

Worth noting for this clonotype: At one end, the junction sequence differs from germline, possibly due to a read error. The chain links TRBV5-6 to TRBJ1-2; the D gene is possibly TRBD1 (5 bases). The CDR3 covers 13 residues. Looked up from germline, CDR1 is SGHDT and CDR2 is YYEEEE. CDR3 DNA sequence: TGTGCCGGCAGCTTGGGGCCTAACTATGGCTACACCTTC. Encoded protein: CAGSLGPNYGYTF.

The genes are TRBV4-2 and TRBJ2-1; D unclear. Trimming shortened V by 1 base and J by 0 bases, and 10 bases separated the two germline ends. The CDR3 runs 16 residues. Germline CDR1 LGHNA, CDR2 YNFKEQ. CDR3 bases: TGTGCCAGCAGCCAAGCCGACGCCCGCTCCTACAATGAGCAGTTCTTC. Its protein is CASSQADARSYNEQFF.

The CDR3 region is CASEDSTDTQYF. CDR3 sequence (DNA): TGTGCCAGCGAAGACAGCACAGATACGCAGTATTTT. V and J are TRBV2 and TRBJ2-3; no firm D call. The V gene lost 8 bases and the J gene lost 0 bases, with 6 bases spanning the gap. The germline CDR1 and CDR2 sequences are SNHLY and FYNNEI. This CDR3 spans 12 amino acids.

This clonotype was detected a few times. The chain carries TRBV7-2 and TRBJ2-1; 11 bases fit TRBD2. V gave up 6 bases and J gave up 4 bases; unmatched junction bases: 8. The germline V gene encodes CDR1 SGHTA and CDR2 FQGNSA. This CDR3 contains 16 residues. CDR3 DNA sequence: TGTGCCAGCAGACCTAGCGGGGGGTCCCTTTACAATGAGCAGTTCTTC. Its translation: CASRPSGGSLYNEQFF.

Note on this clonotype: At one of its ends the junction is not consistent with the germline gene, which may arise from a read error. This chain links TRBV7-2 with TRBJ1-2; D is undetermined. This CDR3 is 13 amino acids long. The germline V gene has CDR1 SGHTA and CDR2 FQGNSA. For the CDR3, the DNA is TGTGCCAGCAGCTTAGCTTTCACTTATGACTACACCTTC. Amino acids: CASSLAFTYDYTF.